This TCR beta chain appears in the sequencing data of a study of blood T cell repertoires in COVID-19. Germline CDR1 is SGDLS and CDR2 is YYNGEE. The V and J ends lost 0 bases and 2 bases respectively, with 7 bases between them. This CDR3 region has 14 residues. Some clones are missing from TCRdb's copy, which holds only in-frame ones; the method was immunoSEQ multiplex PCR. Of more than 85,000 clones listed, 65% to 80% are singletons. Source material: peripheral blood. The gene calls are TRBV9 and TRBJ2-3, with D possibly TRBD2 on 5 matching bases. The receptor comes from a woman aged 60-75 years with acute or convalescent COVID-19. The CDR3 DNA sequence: TGTGCCAGCAGCGTAGAGCGGTACACAGATACGCAGTATTTT. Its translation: CASSVERYTDTQYF.